This T cell receptor (beta chain) is from a study of T cell clones after liver transplantation. In this sample, this clone turned up a few times. Per the germline V gene, CDR1 is SSHAT and CDR2 is FNYEAQ (reference sequence). The CDR3 length is 15 residues. J lost 4 bases, V lost 2 bases, and 6 bases had no gene match. The assay was immunoSEQ multiplex PCR, and TCRdb's table has in-frame clones only and misses some. Among nearly 11,000 clones, 60% to 85% were seen once, and the ten largest hold under 25%. The specimen was CD4+ T cells from blood, collected 32 months after liver transplant. This chain links TRBV7-7 with TRBJ2-5; 8 positions agree with TRBD2. This receptor was obtained from a human patient who received a liver transplant. The T cells may come from the graft donor. This chain's CDR3 is CASSLLSGVGETQYF. For the CDR3, the DNA is TGTGCCAGCAGCTTACTTAGCGGGGTAGGAGAGACCCAGTACTTC.